Below are 17 T cell receptor beta chains sequenced from a single sample in a study of blood T cell repertoires in COVID-19. The assay was immunoSEQ multiplex PCR, and TCRdb's table has in-frame clones only and misses some. The repertoire includes about 230,000 clones, about four fifths of them detected once, and roughly 7.4% sits in the top ten. The sample taken for sequencing was peripheral blood. All receptors come from a woman aged 80 or older with COVID-19, enrolled during active disease.

The count of this clone is one. The chain uses TRBV5-4 and TRBJ2-7, with TRBD1 matching over 9 bases. The V and J ends lost 5 bases and 5 bases, in that order; junction bases with no gene match: 5. The CDR3 loop spans 13 amino acids. Germline-derived CDR1 and CDR2 are SGHNT and YYREEE (reference sequence). CDR3 sequence (DNA): TGTGCCAGCAGAAGGGGGACAGGGAACGAGCAGTACTTC. Translated: CASRRGTGNEQYF.

The chain is built from TRBV6-5 and TRBJ2-3; D is ambiguous. The CDR3 is made up of 12 amino acids. The ends were cut back, 10 bases at V and 10 bases at J, with 18 bases in the middle. Germline V gives CDR1 MNHEY, CDR2 SVGAGI. The CDR3 sequence: CATKAGGRSQYF. CDR3 DNA sequence: TGTGCCACGAAGGCAGGTGGGCGCTCGCAGTATTTT.

J is TRBJ2-3 and V is TRBV3-1 (or the pseudogene TRBV3-2); 9 nucleotides align to TRBD1. After removal of 3 bases from V and 3 bases from J, the junction contained 4 bases not matched to a gene. Germline CDR1 LGHDT, CDR2 YNNKEL (reference sequence). The CDR3 extends over 15 amino acids. The CDR3 DNA follows: TGTGCCAGCAGCCATGGGACAGGGTTTACAGATACGCAGTATTTT. Translation gives CASSHGTGFTDTQYF.

Concerning this clone itself: At one end, the junction sequence differs from germline, possibly due to a read error. The chain uses TRBV7-7 and TRBJ2-3; 10 bases fit TRBD2. There are 19 residues in the CDR3. Looked up from germline, CDR1 is SSHAT and CDR2 is FNYEAQ (reference sequence). CDR3 DNA: TGTGCTAGCAGCTTAGCGCTGTCAGCGGGAGGGCCATATATGCATACGCAGTATTTT. It encodes CASSLALSAGGPYMHTQYF.

This clone was seen a single time. CDR3 in DNA: TGTGCCAGCAGTATCTCGAACTATGGCTACACCTTC. It codes for CASSISNYGYTF. V usage is TRBV28 and J usage is TRBJ1-2, with no clear D. The V end lost 5 bases, the J end lost 2 bases, and 6 bases lay between the germline ends. CDR3 length equals 12 residues. In germline, CDR1 is MDHEN, CDR2 SYDVKM.

The rearrangement joins TRBV29-1 to TRBJ1-5, with 7 bases that match TRBD1. CDR3 length: 14 amino acids. Germline assignment: CDR1 SQVTM and CDR2 ANQGSEA. V shed 8 bases, J shed 0 bases, and the junction held 7 bases outside the gene matches. The CDR3 sequence: CSTWTGLSNQPQHF. The CDR3, as DNA: TGCAGCACATGGACAGGACTTAGCAATCAGCCCCAGCATTTT.

With regard to this clone: At the DNA level, this CDR3 is encoded by other sequences in the same sample as well. The genes are TRBV18 and TRBJ1-1; 11 nucleotides match TRBD1. From germline, CDR1 is KGHSH and CDR2 LQKENI. V lost 3 bases, J lost 5 bases, and 5 bases stayed unmatched. This CDR3 is built from 15 residues. The CDR3 here is CASSPLGQGVTEAFF. Here the CDR3 DNA reads TGTGCCAGCTCACCGCTGGGACAGGGGGTAACTGAAGCTTTCTTT.

The chain recombines TRBV7-8 with TRBJ2-7; 10 nucleotides match TRBD1. The CDR3 loop spans 14 amino acids. Germline trimming cut 5 bases from V and 4 bases from J; bases unmatched to any gene: 5. The germline V gene encodes CDR1 SGHVS and CDR2 FQNEAQ. The CDR3 DNA reads as TGTGCCAGCAGCCACGGACAGGGGGAATACGAGCAGTACTTC. Encoded protein: CASSHGQGEYEQYF.

This chain uses TRBV21-1 with TRBJ2-1; the table's D call, TRBD2, has no DNA check behind it. TRBV21-1 constitutes a pseudogene. The CDR3 spans 15 residues. The CDR3 DNA is TGTGCCAGCAGCCCCGGTATAGCGAGGTACAATGAGCAGTTCTTC. Translated: CASSPGIARYNEQFF.

This clone was counted only a few times. The V call is TRBV4-1, the J call TRBJ2-4; D is ambiguous. The germline V and J ends were trimmed by 1 base and 5 bases, with 6 bases remaining between them. CDR1 and CDR2 from the germline V gene are MGHRA and YSYEKL. The CDR3 contains 13 residues. This CDR3 is CASSQGQENIQYF. CDR3 DNA: TGCGCCAGCAGCCAAGGGCAGGAAAACATTCAGTACTTC.

The CDR3 nucleotides are TGTGCCAGCAGTCGCCAGGACAGGGTCGCCGGGGAGCTGTTTTTT. Amino acids: CASSRQDRVAGELFF. The chain carries TRBV28 and TRBJ2-2; 8 bases fit TRBD1. The CDR3 extends over 15 amino acids. CDR1 and CDR2 from the germline V gene are MDHEN and SYDVKM. J lost 6 bases, V lost 5 bases, and 8 bases had no gene match.

This chain connects TRBV7-2 to TRBJ1-4; 7 bases line up with TRBD1. V was pared by 4 bases and J by 8 bases, with 10 bases of the junction left unmatched. Germline V gives CDR1 SGHTA, CDR2 FQGNSA. The CDR3 runs to 15 residues. The CDR3 bases are TGTGCCAGCAGCTCGACAGGGAGGTTTGAGGAAAAACTGTTTTTT. As protein: CASSSTGRFEEKLFF.

J is TRBJ1-2 and V is TRBV29-1; tentative D call: TRBD1 (5 bases). The CDR3 sequence is 13 residues long. The V end was cut by 8 bases, the J end by 3 bases, with 16 bases between. The germline gives CDR1 SQVTM, CDR2 ANQGSEA. The CDR3 sequence: CSSTGGVDYGYTF. CDR3 coding DNA: TGCAGCAGTACGGGGGGTGTAGACTATGGCTACACCTTC.

This clone came up once. This rearrangement joins TRBV5-1 to TRBJ2-3; tentatively, D is TRBD2 (5 bases). This CDR3 region has 15 residues. Germline-derived CDR1 and CDR2 are SGHRS and YFSETQ. Trimming took 1 base from V and 2 from J, leaving 11 bases between them. The CDR3: CASSLQRLITDTQYF. The CDR3 region has the DNA TGCGCCAGCAGCTTGCAGAGACTAATCACAGATACGCAGTATTTT.

This clone was recorded many times. The chain is built from TRBV5-4 and TRBJ1-2; 7 positions match TRBD1. CDR1 and CDR2 (germline): SGHNT, YYREEE (reference sequence). The CDR3 totals 13 residues. Unmatched junction bases numbered 5, after V lost 3 bases and J lost 6 bases. The CDR3 region is CASSWTGINGYTF. The CDR3 DNA reads as TGTGCCAGCAGCTGGACAGGAATAAATGGCTACACCTTC.

This clone was seen a handful of times. The rearrangement uses TRBV29-1 and TRBJ1-1; no reliable D call. V was cut by 7 bases and J by 10 bases, with 16 bases left in between. Germline CDR1 reads SQVTM; CDR2 reads ANQGSEA. This CDR3 region has 11 residues. The chain's CDR3 is CSARRENRAFF. The CDR3 nucleotides are TGCAGCGCCCGAAGGGAGAACCGAGCTTTCTTT.

The chain has TRBV6-5 and TRBJ1-5; TRBD1 aligns across 7 bases. CDR1 MNHEY and CDR2 SVGAGI come from the germline V gene. CDR3 length: 13 residues. V gave up 5 bases and J gave up 7 bases; unmatched junction bases: 5. This CDR3 is CASSPTGEQPQHF. The CDR3 nucleotides read TGTGCCAGCAGTCCTACAGGGGAGCAGCCCCAGCATTTT.